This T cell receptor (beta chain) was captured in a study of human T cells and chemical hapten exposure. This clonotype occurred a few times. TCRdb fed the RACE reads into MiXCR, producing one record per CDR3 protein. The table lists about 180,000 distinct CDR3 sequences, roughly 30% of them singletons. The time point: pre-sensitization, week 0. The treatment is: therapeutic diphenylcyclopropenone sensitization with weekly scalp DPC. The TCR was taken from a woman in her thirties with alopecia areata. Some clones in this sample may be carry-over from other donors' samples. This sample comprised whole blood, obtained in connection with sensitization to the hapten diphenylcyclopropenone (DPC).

CDR3 in DNA: TGTGCCATCAGTGTAGAGAGCAATCAGCCCCAGCATTTT. Translated: CAISVESNQPQHF. The chain is built from TRBV10-3 and TRBJ1-5; the D is unclear. The germline gives CDR1 ENHRY, CDR2 SYGVKD. The CDR3 contains 13 residues. V dropped 4 bases and J dropped 1 base, with 5 bases sitting between them.